This is a list of T cell receptor beta chains from one sample in a study of blood T cell repertoires in COVID-19. The table came from immunoSEQ multiplex PCR; TCRdb's copy has only in-frame clones and leaves some out. The sample has around 430,000 clones, about 83% seen once. The material sequenced was PBMCs or T cells enriched from blood (not recorded which). The receptors stem from a woman aged 50 to 60 who had recovered from COVID-19. Both conserved end residues are part of each CDR3.

>TRBV28
CASSLPQLHETQYF
>TRBV29-1
CSVGEMSGEAFF
>TRBV6-5
CASTRRGSTDTQYF
>TRBV7-6
CASSLVVSGGAPETQYF
>TRBV10-3
CAITGATNEKLFF
>TRBV4-2
CASSPLGKTGTFQETQYF
>TRBV7-9
CASSLASNEQFF
>TRBV19
CASSSGGQGSTGYTF
>TRBV7-8
CASSLGAQTYQETQYF
>TRBV28
CASRRRGTEAFF
>TRBV3-1/TRBV3-2
CASSPGPGGQPQHF
>TRBV6-5
CASSRLGQGRTEAFF
>TRBV6-5
CATRGNTEAFF
>TRBV29-1
CSVAVVETQYF
>TRBV7-2
CASSLGLQGYTF
>TRBV3-1/TRBV3-2
CASSQSLGRKTQPQHF
>TRBV7-8
CASSLEEGSRVVYGYTF
>TRBV3-1/TRBV3-2
CASSRTLPSGNTIYF
>TRBV6-5
CASSYSGQTNTEAFF
>TRBV27
CASSSLAGGYNEQFF
>TRBV5-1
CASSLGGPQNRSPLHF
>TRBV2
CASGGFGQGSNSPLHF
>TRBV10-3
CAIAAGGARDIQYF
>TRBV3-1/TRBV3-2
CASRLAGGRGDTQYF
>TRBV19
CASSIGQGNTEAFF
>TRBV9
CASSVSGGRPDTQYF
>TRBV2
CASVDRVEKLFF
>TRBV5-1
CASSLETNYEQYF
>TRBV7-2
CASSVQGMVDTGELFF
>TRBV19
CASTPVDRGANYGYTF
>TRBV6-5
CASSYSTGGHYEQYF
>TRBV3-1/TRBV3-2
CASSQDGYGYTF
>TRBV11-2
CASSFQQGNTEAFF
>TRBV30
CAWSVVRYNEQFF
>TRBV11-2
CASSSTVYGYTF
>TRBV7-6
CASSLGGTPSYEQYF
>TRBV20-1
CSANDVQRGTDTQYF
>TRBV7-2
CASSLIRAGESGELFF
>TRBV30
CAWLTSQTQYF
>TRBV4-1
CASSQGALHQPQHF
>TRBV7-2
CASSFLFGRANTEAFF
>TRBV2
CASSESLAGRARHEQYF
>TRBV7-2
CASSRQATGELFF
>TRBV3-1/TRBV3-2
CASSQVAYGRGTYNEQFF
>TRBV5-1
CASSWTGTNEKLFF